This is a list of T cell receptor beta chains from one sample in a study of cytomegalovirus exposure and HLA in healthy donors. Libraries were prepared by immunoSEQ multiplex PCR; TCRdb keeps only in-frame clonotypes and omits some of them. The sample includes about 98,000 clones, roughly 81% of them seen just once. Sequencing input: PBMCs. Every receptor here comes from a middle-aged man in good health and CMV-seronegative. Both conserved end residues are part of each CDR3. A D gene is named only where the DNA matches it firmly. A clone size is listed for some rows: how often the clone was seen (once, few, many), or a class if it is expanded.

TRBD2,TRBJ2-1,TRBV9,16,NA,CASSVGSSGGIGEQFF,TGTGCCAGCAGCGTAGGGTCTAGCGGGGGGATCGGTGAGCAGTTCTTC
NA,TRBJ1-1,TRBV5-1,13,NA,CASSFAVNTEAFF,TGCGCCAGCAGCTTCGCAGTGAACACTGAAGCTTTCTTT
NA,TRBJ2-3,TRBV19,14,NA,CASSMTDSRGTQYF,TGTGCCAGTAGTATGACGGATTCGCGGGGTACGCAGTATTTT
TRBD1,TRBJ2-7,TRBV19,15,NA,CASRVDGTGAYEQYF,TGTGCCAGTAGGGTGGATGGGACAGGGGCCTACGAGCAGTACTTC
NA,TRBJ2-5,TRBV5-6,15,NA,CASSSEWGGERTQYF,TGTGCCAGCAGCTCTGAATGGGGGGGCGAGAGGACCCAGTACTTC
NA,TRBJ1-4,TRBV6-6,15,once,CASSYGSGGNEKLFF,TGTGCCAGCAGTTATGGTTCGGGTGGGAATGAAAAACTGTTTTTT
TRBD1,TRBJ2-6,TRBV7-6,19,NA,CASSLEAGTGFSGANVLTF,TGTGCCAGCAGCTTAGAGGCCGGGACAGGCTTCTCTGGGGCCAACGTCCTGACTTTC
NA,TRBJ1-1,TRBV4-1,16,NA,CASSQERTPGHTEAFF,TGCGCCAGCAGCCAAGAGAGAACTCCGGGTCACACTGAAGCTTTCTTT
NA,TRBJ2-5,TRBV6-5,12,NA,CASSARRGTQYF,TGTGCCAGCAGTGCAAGGCGAGGCACCCAGTACTTC
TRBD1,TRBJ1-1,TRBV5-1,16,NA,CASSPWTGLTYTEAFF,TGCGCCAGCAGCCCATGGACAGGTCTAACGTACACTGAAGCTTTCTTT
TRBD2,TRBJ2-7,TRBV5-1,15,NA,CASSLGTSQTYEQYF,TGCGCCAGCAGCTTGGGGACTAGCCAGACCTACGAGCAGTACTTC
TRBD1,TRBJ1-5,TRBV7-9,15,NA,CVSSPVGRGLQPQHF,TGTGTCAGCAGCCCCGTAGGCAGGGGGCTTCAGCCCCAGCATTTT
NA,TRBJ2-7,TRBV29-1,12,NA,CSDEQGSYEQYF,TGCAGCGACGAACAGGGATCCTACGAGCAGTACTTC
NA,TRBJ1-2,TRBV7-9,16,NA,CSSSLAWAGRADGYTF,TGTTCCAGCAGCTTAGCTTGGGCAGGGAGGGCGGATGGCTACACCTTC
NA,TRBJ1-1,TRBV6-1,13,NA,CASMGHYNTEAFF,TGTGCCAGCATGGGACACTACAACACTGAAGCTTTCTTT
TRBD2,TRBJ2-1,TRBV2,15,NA,CASSEELAGPNEQFF,TGTGCCAGCAGTGAAGAACTAGCGGGGCCCAATGAGCAGTTCTTC
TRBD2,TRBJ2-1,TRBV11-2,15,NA,CASSLDPGGSSEQFF,TGTGCCAGCAGCTTAGACCCGGGGGGTTCAAGTGAGCAGTTCTTC
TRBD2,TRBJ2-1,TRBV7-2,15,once,CASSFRRGGVYEQFF,TGTGCCAGCAGCTTTAGGCGGGGGGGCGTCTATGAGCAGTTCTTC
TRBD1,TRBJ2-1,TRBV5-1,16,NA,CASSFRGQGRNNEQFF,TGCGCCAGCAGCTTTCGAGGACAGGGAAGGAACAATGAGCAGTTCTTC
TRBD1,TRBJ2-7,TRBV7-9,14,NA,CASSLTGQNYEQYF,TGTGCCAGCAGCTTGACGGGACAGAACTACGAGCAGTACTTC
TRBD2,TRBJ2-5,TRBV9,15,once,CASTLGTTQQETQYF,TGTGCCAGCACCTTGGGGACTACCCAACAAGAGACCCAGTACTTC
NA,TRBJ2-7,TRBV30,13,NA,CAWSYGRNYEQYF,TGTGCCTGGAGCTATGGCAGGAACTACGAGCAGTACTTC
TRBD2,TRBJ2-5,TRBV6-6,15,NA,CASTSQRGGRETQYF,TGTGCCAGCACTTCTCAGCGGGGGGGTCGGGAGACCCAGTACTTC
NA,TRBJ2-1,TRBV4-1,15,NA,CASSPSGGSYNEQFF,TGCGCCAGCAGCCCTTCAGGGGGGTCCTACAATGAGCAGTTCTTC
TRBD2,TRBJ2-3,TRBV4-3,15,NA,CASSQLPSGADTQYF,TGCGCCAGCAGCCAATTACCTAGCGGGGCAGATACGCAGTATTTT
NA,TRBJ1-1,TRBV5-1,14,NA,CASSPGLQLTEAFF,TGCGCCAGCAGCCCAGGGTTGCAGTTGACTGAAGCTTTCTTT
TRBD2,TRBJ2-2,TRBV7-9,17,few,CASSLRLAGSNTGELFF,TGTGCCAGCAGCTTACGGCTAGCGGGGAGTAACACCGGGGAGCTGTTTTTT
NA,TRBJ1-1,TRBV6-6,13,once,CASSYEQGNEAFF,TGTGCCAGCAGTTACGAACAGGGAAATGAAGCTTTCTTT
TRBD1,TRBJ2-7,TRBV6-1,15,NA,CASSQTPGQGHEQYF,TGTGCCAGCAGCCAAACGCCGGGACAGGGCCACGAGCAGTACTTC
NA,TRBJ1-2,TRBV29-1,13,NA,CSVVRDTVDGYTF,TGCAGCGTGGTCCGGGACACGGTAGATGGCTACACCTTC
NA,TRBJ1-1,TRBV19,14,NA,CASARQKLNTEAFF,TGTGCCAGTGCGCGACAGAAACTGAACACTGAAGCTTTCTTT
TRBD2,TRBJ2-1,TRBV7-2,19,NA,CASSLRTSGGPEDYNEQFF,TGTGCCAGCAGCCTAAGGACTAGCGGGGGGCCCGAGGATTACAATGAGCAGTTCTTC
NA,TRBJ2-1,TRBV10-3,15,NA,CAISAVSAEYNEQFF,TGTGCCATCAGTGCGGTTAGCGCGGAATACAATGAGCAGTTCTTC
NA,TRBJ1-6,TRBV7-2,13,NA,CASSLEQDSPLHF,TGTGCCAGCAGCTTAGAACAGGATTCACCCCTCCACTTT
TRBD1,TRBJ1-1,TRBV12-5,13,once,CASAPPGQGFVFF,TGTGCTAGTGCCCCACCGGGACAGGGCTTTGTTTTCTTT
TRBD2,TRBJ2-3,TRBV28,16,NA,CASSLGLAGSTDTQYF,TGTGCCAGCAGTTTAGGACTAGCGGGGAGCACAGATACGCAGTATTTT
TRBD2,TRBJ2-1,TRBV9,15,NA,CASSVLAGGWNEQFF,TGTGCCAGCAGCGTGCTAGCGGGGGGATGGAATGAGCAGTTCTTC
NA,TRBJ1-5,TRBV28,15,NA,CATRRQSGGNQPQHF,TGTGCCACCAGAAGACAGTCGGGGGGAAATCAGCCCCAGCATTTT
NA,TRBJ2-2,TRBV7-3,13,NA,CASRFSGTGELFF,TGTGCCAGCAGGTTCTCGGGGACCGGGGAGCTGTTTTTT
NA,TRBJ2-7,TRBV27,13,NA,CASKAGVGYEQYF,TGTGCCAGCAAGGCAGGGGTAGGCTACGAGCAGTACTTC
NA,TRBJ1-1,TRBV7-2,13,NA,CASSFSGVTEAFF,TGTGCCAGCAGCTTTTCAGGGGTCACTGAAGCTTTCTTT
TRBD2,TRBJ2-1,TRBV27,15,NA,CASSLTSGVGNEQFF,TGTGCCAGCAGTTTAACTAGCGGGGTTGGGAATGAGCAGTTCTTC
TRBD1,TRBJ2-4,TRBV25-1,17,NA,CASSDPGQGMAKNIQYF,TGTGCCAGCAGTGACCCAGGACAGGGAATGGCCAAAAACATTCAGTACTTC
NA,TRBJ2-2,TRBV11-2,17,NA,CASSTPPGRVVTGELFF,TGTGCCAGCAGCACCCCCCCCGGCAGGGTGGTCACCGGGGAGCTGTTTTTT
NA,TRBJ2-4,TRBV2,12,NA,CASSDQVDIQYF,TGTGCCAGCAGTGACCAGGTCGACATTCAGTACTTC
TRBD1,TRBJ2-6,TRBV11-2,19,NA,CASSRTGLSGISGANVLTF,TGTGCCAGCAGCCGGACAGGGTTGAGTGGAATCTCTGGGGCCAACGTCCTGACTTTC
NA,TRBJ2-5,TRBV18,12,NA,CASSPSRETQYF,TGTGCCAGCTCACCAAGCCGAGAGACCCAGTACTTC
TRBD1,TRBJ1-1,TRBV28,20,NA,CASSFVSRSDDRAMNTEAFF,TGTGCCAGCAGTTTTGTGTCCCGTTCCGATGACAGGGCGATGAACACTGAAGCTTTCTTT
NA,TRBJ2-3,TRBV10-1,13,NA,CASSESGVDTQYF,TGCGCCAGCAGTGAGTCCGGGGTAGATACGCAGTATTTT
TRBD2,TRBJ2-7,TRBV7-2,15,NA,CASSSSSGGRLEQYF,TGTGCCAGCAGCTCCTCTAGCGGGGGCCGTCTCGAGCAGTACTTC
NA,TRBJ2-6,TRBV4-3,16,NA,CASSKTGGAGANVLTF,TGCGCCAGCAGCAAAACGGGGGGCGCTGGGGCCAACGTCCTGACTTTC